This TCR beta chain was documented in a study of tissue T cells after allogeneic stem cell transplantation (dated by TCRdb to between 2021 and 2024). Background for the entire study: Using research autopsies of patients with and without GVHD, plus mouse models of GVHD, the study profiled TCR beta repertoires across many tissues. The human arm was a prospective observational study without blinding or randomization. Overall results and qualifications from the work: In both patients and mice, T cells from blood and spleen picked up only a limited part of the TCR repertoire that was detected in tissues. The patient cohort was small and varied clinically, and sampling depth was recognized as a limitation. Within patients, how anatomically similar the tissues were was a key factor in shaping TCR repertoire composition, regardless of disease or transplant status. Which tissue TCRs were alloreactive or antigen-specific was not determined in the study, and some of the clones might have been host cells that persisted. Not many T cell clones showed up in more than one patient, yet clustering based on motifs uncovered repertoire signatures that were shared across patients in a tissue-specific way.

The library relied on the immunoSEQ multiplex PCR assay. Adaptive Biotechnologies performed TCRbeta CDR3 sequencing at survey depth and reported CDR3 sequences, V/J genes, productive frequency, and template counts. Amplification of TCR beta CDR3 regions started from genomic DNA instead of RNA. The authors processed their data as follows. Jensen-Shannon divergence was used to quantify pairwise repertoire overlap between tissues, with a value of 1 indicating complete divergence and a value of 0 indicating identical repertoires. Tissues were grouped by single-linkage agglomerative hierarchical clustering of pairwise JSD values, and the clustering results were shown as dendrograms. GLIPH2 was run on all patient samples with simulation_depth 1000, kmer_min_depth 3, cdr3_length_cutoff 8, keeping groups with more than two unique CDR3s. A standardized tissue-overlap score was generated by extrapolating Jaccard GLIPH-group overlap across patients to a standard repertoire size of 1000 clones. Linear mixed-effect models, with tissue as a fixed effect and individual as a random effect, were used to test how diversity related to clinical or experimental variables. In its TCRdb copy, this immuneACCESS table keeps in-frame sequences only and misses some clones. Where compared with another copy, unresolved V genes explain less than half of these, and the others have no known cause. Clonal size and the V and J genes are those of that table, whereas D and trimming came from the DNA. The sample table records about 5,600 clones; over 50% of these occur just once. Clones ranked in the top ten supply 9% of the sample.

A remark on this clone: Its antigen specificity is not known. The gene names and germline sequences used here belong to the mouse. Coverage ceases 1 residue before the CDR3 finishes, and the germline J gene fills in the end.

Reading the label with the study, this specimen's time point is: mouse harvest day 7 after allogeneic transplant. Mouse grafts consisting of 10^7 T-cell-depleted bone marrow cells combined with 10^6 splenic CD5+ T cells were administered by tail vein injection. GVHD in mice was modeled with a major MHC-mismatch B6 (H2b) into BALB/c (H2d) model, and tissues were profiled at day 7 or 14. Mouse tissues and retro-orbital blood were harvested on day 7 or 14 post-transplant using separate sterile tools per animal; livers were flushed beforehand. Before genomic DNA isolation with the DNeasy Blood & Tissue Kit, mouse tissues were minced with razor blades in buffered saline. The germline V gene supplies CDR1 SGHDT and CDR2 FRDEAV. V has 2 bases trimmed and J has 0 bases trimmed; junction bases matching no gene number 2. CDR3 length: 15 amino acids, cysteine to phenylalanine. The 42 bases shown cover part of the CDR3, and their frame starts at base 1.

The sequenced sample was gut tissue. This receptor was obtained from a female BALB/c mouse given C57BL/6 T cells with graft-versus-host disease after an allogeneic hematopoietic cell transplant. This chain is built from TRBV14 and TRBJ2-1; TRBD2 matches 7 bases in the middle. Incomplete CDR3 DNA: TGTGCCAGCAGTTTGGCTGGGGGTAACTATGCTGAGCAGTTC. Its protein reads: CASSLAGGNYAEQF. The complete CDR3 reads CASSLAGGNYAEQFF.